This TCR beta chain stems from a study of cytomegalovirus exposure and HLA in healthy donors. Whole-study results and caveats: Among the sequence variants, a highly shared cluster was likely an artifact of sequencing.

In regard to this clone: Its antigen is not identified.

V was clipped by 4 bases and J by 7 bases, with 13 bases between them. The CDR3 extends over 14 amino acids. Germline V gene lookup returns CDR1 SGHVS and CDR2 FQNEAQ. Use of 60 Vbeta and 13 Jbeta primers characterized the PCR. Clones were read by immunoSEQ multiplex PCR, and TCRdb kept only the in-frame ones, dropping some. The data hold 210,000 or so clones, with roughly 90% observed a single time. This chain joins TRBV7-8 and TRBJ2-2; D might be TRBD2 (6 bases). The sample taken for sequencing was PBMCs. This receptor was identified in a woman under 30 in good health and CMV-seronegative. The CDR3 spells CASSYGSFGGELFF. The DNA of the CDR3 is TGTGCCAGCAGCTACGGGAGTTTCGGCGGGGAGCTGTTTTTT.